Here is one T cell receptor beta chain with its context. This sample was included in a study of CD8 T cells in ankylosing spondylitis. TCRdb reanalysed the 5' RACE reads using MiXCR and keeps one entry per CDR3 protein. Of approximately 260,000 distinct CDR3 sequences in the sample, 15% to 20% are singletons; the top ten hold under 40%. Germline V lookup: CDR1 DFQATT, CDR2 SNEGSKA (reference sequence). The V gene end was trimmed by 6 bases and the J gene end by 3 bases; junction bases not matched to a gene: 9. This CDR3 is built from 14 residues. The chain is built from TRBV20-1 and TRBJ2-7; 9 bases match TRBD1. Sequenced material: blood, either unsorted or a sorted T cell fraction (not recorded which). The sequence was collected from a male donor with ankylosing spondylitis or in good health (not recorded which). The CDR3 loop is CSARYGQGIYEQYF. DNA for the CDR3: TGCAGTGCCAGGTATGGACAGGGGATCTACGAGCAGTACTTC.